These 9 T cell receptor beta chains were all obtained from the same sample, sequenced in a study of cytomegalovirus exposure and HLA in healthy donors. The PCR employed 60 Vbeta primers together with 13 Jbeta primers. Sequencing used immunoSEQ multiplex PCR; TCRdb keeps in-frame clones, though not all of them. This table has over 110,000 clones, about 76% appearing once. Sequencing was carried out using PBMCs. These receptors all stem from a female donor in good health and CMV-seronegative.

The J gene is TRBJ1-2, the V gene TRBV5-4, with a possible D match to TRBD1 (6 bases). The V end was cut by 1 base, the J end by 0 bases, with 10 bases between. This CDR3 region has 15 residues. Per the germline V gene, CDR1 is SGHNT and CDR2 is YYREEE (reference sequence). The CDR3: CASSLPRQANYGYTF. CDR3 in DNA: TGTGCCAGCAGCTTGCCGAGACAGGCTAACTATGGCTACACCTTC. Full variable domain (rest looked up from reference TRBV5-4 and TRBJ1-2): ETGVTQSPTHLIKTRGQQVTLRCSSQSGHNTVSWYQQALGQGPQFIFQYYREEENGRGNFPPRFSGLQFPNYSSELNVNALELDDSALYLCASSLPRQANYGYTFGSGTRLTVV.

The chain couples TRBV4-3 to TRBJ2-1; 10 bases fit TRBD2. The CDR3 loop spans 15 amino acids. Germline-derived CDR1 and CDR2 are LGHNA and YSLEER. J was trimmed by 8 bases and V by 1 base; bases with no gene match: 5. The CDR3 spells CASSQVTSGIYEQFF. CDR3 nucleotide sequence: TGCGCCAGCAGCCAAGTCACTAGCGGGATCTATGAGCAGTTCTTC.

The V and J genes are TRBV18 and TRBJ2-7; TRBD1 agrees at 7 bases. V was pared by 2 bases and J by 6 bases, with 4 bases of the junction left unmatched. This CDR3 is built from 13 residues. Looked up from germline, CDR1 is KGHSH and CDR2 is LQKENI. This CDR3 is CASSPTSGGEQYF. Written as DNA, the CDR3 is TGTGCCAGCTCACCAACATCAGGGGGCGAGCAGTACTTC.

The table lists this clone with a few counts. This rearrangement joins TRBV4-3 to TRBJ2-2; 9 bases fit TRBD2. V was clipped by 5 bases and J by 1 base; unmatched bases: 8. The CDR3 contains 17 residues. CDR1 LGHNA and CDR2 YSLEER come from the germline V gene. DNA for the CDR3: TGCGCCAGCAGCGCCCCGACTAGCGGTGGGAACACCGGGGAGCTGTTTTTT. Translated: CASSAPTSGGNTGELFF.

The chain has TRBV4-3 and TRBJ2-5; D perhaps matches TRBD1 (5 bases). The J call may be incorrect, as the DNA end agrees better with TRBJ2-7. This CDR3 has 13 residues. Germline assignment: CDR1 LGHNA and CDR2 YSLEER. CDR3 bases: TGCGCCAGCAGCCAAGTACAGGAGAGCGAGCAGTACTTC. This codes for CASSQVQESEQYF.

V gene TRBV5-6 combines with J gene TRBJ1-2; 9 nucleotides align to TRBD1. The CDR3 sequence is 14 residues long. Germline V gene lookup returns CDR1 SGHDT and CDR2 YYEEEE. J lost 7 bases, V lost 0 bases, and 4 bases had no gene match. This CDR3 reads CASSLDRGHGGYTF. Written as DNA, the CDR3 is TGTGCCAGCAGCTTGGACAGGGGGCACGGTGGCTACACCTTC.

For this clone: The same CDR3 also results from other DNA sequences found in this sample. The chain recombines TRBV10-1 with TRBJ2-3, with TRBD1 identical over 9 bases. Germline trimming cut 6 bases from V and 1 base from J; bases unmatched to any gene: 2. The CDR3 runs 14 residues. Germline lookup yields CDR1 WNHNN and CDR2 SYGVQD (reference sequence). CDR3 loop: CASSRDRGTDTQYF. In DNA form, the CDR3 reads TGCGCCAGCAGCCGGGACAGGGGCACAGATACGCAGTATTTT.

J is TRBJ2-3 and V is TRBV5-1; 8 bases fit TRBD1. The CDR3 consists of 19 residues. The V gene's germline CDR1 is SGHRS and CDR2 YFSETQ. With V trimmed by 4 bases and J by 1 base, 17 bases remained unmatched. CDR3 nucleotide sequence: TGCGCCAGCAGCCCAATAGTCGGGACAGGACCCCCTCGCACAGATACGCAGTATTTT. It translates to CASSPIVGTGPPRTDTQYF. The whole variable domain, remainder taken from reference TRBV5-1 and TRBJ2-3, is KAGVTQTPRYLIKTRGQQVTLSCSPISGHRSVSWYQQTPGQGLQFLFEYFSETQRNKGNFPGRFSGRQFSNSRSEMNVSTLELGDSALYLCASSPIVGTGPPRTDTQYFGPGTRLTVL.

The chain joins TRBV19 to TRBJ2-6; maybe TRBD1 (5 bases). The CDR3 sequence is 17 residues long. In germline, CDR1 is LNHDA, CDR2 SQIVND (reference sequence). Trimming took off 3 bases at V and 4 bases at J, with 16 bases between the two ends. CDR3 nucleotides: TGTGCCAGTAGTATTTGGACCCAGGGCGCCGGGGCCAACGTCCTGACTTTC. Residues: CASSIWTQGAGANVLTF.